The clone carrying this T cell receptor beta chain turned up a few times. Its antigen is unknown. The sample comes from a study of T cell repertoires in cytomegalovirus infection. TCRdb reprocessed the reads via MiXCR and lists one record per CDR3 protein. The data hold roughly 990,000 distinct CDR3 sequences, with roughly a third observed a single time. The sequencing used cultured CD8+ T cells from PBMCs, collected from culture after CMV antigen stimulation. The source of this sequence is a human donor in good health (CMV status not recorded). Some clones in this sample may be carry-over from other donors' samples.

This CDR3 reads CASSPVWEMNTEAFF. CDR3 DNA: TGTGCCAGCAGCCCCGTTTGGGAGATGAACACTGAAGCTTTCTTT. The V and J genes are TRBV7-9 and TRBJ1-1; no clear D. V was clipped by 5 bases and J by 0 bases, with 13 bases between them. CDR3 length: 15 amino acids. Germline values: CDR1 SEHNR, CDR2 FQNEAQ (reference sequence).